This TCR beta chain was obtained from a study of T cells in Graves' hyperthyroidism and ophthalmopathy. V dropped 3 bases and J dropped 5 bases, with 10 bases sitting between them. Germline CDR1 and CDR2: SEHNR and FQNEAQ (reference sequence). This CDR3 has 13 residues. RNA transcripts provided the source from which TCR beta CDR3 regions were amplified. First-round RT-PCR with HTBI primers amplified the TCR CDR3 region. TCRdb re-called the multiplex PCR reads with MiXCR, one entry per CDR3 protein. The sample gives 500,000 to 650,000 distinct CDR3 sequences, 40% to 50% of which show up once; about 45% is in the top ten. A single count supports this clonotype. In making diagnoses, clinical symptoms, serum thyroxine and TRAb, thyroid ultrasound and orbital computed tomography were all used.

The V gene is TRBV7-9, the J gene TRBJ2-5; D call uncertain. The TCR originated in an adult woman with Graves' disease, either hyperthyroidism or ophthalmopathy (not recorded which). The material sequenced was peripheral blood or thyroid tissue (not recorded which). The CDR3 nucleotides read TGTGCCAGCAGCTTCGGACCGGTGGAGACCCAGTACTTC. Residues: CASSFGPVETQYF.